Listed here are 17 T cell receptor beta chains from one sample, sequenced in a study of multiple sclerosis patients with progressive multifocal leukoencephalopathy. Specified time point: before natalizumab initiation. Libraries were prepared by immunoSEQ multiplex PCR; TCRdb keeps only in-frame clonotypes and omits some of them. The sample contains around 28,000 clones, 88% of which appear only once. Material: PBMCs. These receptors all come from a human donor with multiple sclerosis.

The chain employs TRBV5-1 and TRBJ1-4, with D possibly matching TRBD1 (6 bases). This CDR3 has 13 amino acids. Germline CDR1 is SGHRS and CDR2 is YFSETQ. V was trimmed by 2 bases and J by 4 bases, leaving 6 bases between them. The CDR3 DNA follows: TGCGCCAGCAGCTTACAGGGTAATGAAAAACTGTTTTTT. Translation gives CASSLQGNEKLFF.

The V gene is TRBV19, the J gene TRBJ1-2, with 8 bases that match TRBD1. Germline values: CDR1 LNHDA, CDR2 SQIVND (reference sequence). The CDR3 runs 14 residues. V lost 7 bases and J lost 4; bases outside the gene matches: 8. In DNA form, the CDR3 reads TGTGCCAGTAACAGGGGGATGTCGGTCTATGGCTACACCTTC. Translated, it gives CASNRGMSVYGYTF. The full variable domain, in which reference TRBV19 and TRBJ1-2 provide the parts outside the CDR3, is DGGITQSPKYLFRKEGQNVTLSCEQNLNHDAMYWYRQDPGQGLRLIYYSQIVNDFQKGDIAEGYSVSREKKESFPLTVTSAQKNPTAFYLCASNRGMSVYGYTFGSGTRLTVV.

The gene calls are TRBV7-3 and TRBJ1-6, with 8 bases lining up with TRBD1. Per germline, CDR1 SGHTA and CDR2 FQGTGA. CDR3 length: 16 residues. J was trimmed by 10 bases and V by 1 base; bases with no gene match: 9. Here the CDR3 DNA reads TGTGCCAGCAGCTTAAGCCGGGCAGGGGGCAACTCACCCCTCCACTTT. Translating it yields CASSLSRAGGNSPLHF.

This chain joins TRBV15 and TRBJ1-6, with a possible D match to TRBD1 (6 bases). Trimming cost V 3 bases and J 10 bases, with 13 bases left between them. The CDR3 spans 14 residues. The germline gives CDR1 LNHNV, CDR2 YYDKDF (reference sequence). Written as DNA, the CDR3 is TGTGCCACCAGCAGGGGGGCAGGGGACTCACCCCTCCACTTT. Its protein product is CATSRGAGDSPLHF.

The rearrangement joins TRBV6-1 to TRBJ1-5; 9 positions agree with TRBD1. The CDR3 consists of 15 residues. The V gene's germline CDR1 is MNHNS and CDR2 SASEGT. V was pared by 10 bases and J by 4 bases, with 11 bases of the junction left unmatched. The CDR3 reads CATTQDRGVNQPQHF. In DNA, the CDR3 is TGTGCCACAACTCAAGACAGGGGGGTAAATCAGCCCCAGCATTTT.

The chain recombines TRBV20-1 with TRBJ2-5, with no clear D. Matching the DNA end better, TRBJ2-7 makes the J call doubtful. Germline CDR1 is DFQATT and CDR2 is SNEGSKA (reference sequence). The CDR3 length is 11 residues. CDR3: CSASIVNEQYF. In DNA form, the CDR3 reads TGCAGTGCCAGCATCGTCAACGAGCAGTACTTC.

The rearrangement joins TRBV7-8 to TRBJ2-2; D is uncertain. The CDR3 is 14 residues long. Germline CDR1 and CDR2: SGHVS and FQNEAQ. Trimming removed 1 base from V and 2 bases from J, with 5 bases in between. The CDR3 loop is CASSLDLNTGELFF. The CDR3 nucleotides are TGTGCCAGCAGCTTAGATCTTAACACCGGGGAGCTGTTTTTT.

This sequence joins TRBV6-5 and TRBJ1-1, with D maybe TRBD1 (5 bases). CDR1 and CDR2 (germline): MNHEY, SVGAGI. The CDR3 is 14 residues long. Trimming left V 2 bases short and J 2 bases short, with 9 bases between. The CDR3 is CASSYGDRNTEAFF. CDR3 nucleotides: TGTGCCAGCAGTTACGGTGACAGAAACACTGAAGCTTTCTTT.

The CDR3 coding sequence is TGTGCCAGTGCCGTTGAGAGGGCCCGGGGCTATAGCAATCAGCCCCAGCATTTT. Residues: CASAVERARGYSNQPQHF. The J gene is TRBJ1-5, the V gene TRBV19, with TRBD1 as a possible D gene (5 bases). This CDR3 comprises 18 residues. Germline CDR1 and CDR2: LNHDA and SQIVND (reference sequence). V lost 8 bases, J lost 0 bases, and 23 bases lay in between.

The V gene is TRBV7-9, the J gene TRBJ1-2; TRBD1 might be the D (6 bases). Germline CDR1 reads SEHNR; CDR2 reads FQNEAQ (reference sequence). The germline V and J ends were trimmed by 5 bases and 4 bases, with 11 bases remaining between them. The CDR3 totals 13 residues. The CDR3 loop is CASSRDNLYGYTF. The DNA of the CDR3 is TGTGCCAGCAGCCGGGACAACCTCTATGGCTACACCTTC.

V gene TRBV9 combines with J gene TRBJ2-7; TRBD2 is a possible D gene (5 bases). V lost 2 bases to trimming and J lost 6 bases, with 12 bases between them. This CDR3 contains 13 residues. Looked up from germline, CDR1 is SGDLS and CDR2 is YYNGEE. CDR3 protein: CASSVGPEGEQYF. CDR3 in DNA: TGTGCCAGCAGCGTTGGACCAGAGGGCGAGCAGTACTTC.

The CDR3: CASSQGPGTANTEAFF. CDR3 DNA: TGCGCCAGCAGCCAGGGACCCGGGACAGCTAACACTGAAGCTTTCTTT. The V gene is TRBV4-1, the J gene TRBJ1-1; TRBD1 agrees at 7 bases. CDR1 and CDR2 (germline): MGHRA, YSYEKL. There are 16 residues in the CDR3. V gave up 3 bases and J gave up 2 bases; unmatched junction bases: 9.

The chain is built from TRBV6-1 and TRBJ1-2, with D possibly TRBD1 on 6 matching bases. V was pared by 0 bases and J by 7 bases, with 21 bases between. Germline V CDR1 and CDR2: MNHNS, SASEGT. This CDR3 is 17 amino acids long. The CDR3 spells CASSEATIGQNAFGYTF. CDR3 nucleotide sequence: TGTGCCAGCAGTGAAGCGACGATTGGACAGAACGCATTTGGCTACACCTTC.

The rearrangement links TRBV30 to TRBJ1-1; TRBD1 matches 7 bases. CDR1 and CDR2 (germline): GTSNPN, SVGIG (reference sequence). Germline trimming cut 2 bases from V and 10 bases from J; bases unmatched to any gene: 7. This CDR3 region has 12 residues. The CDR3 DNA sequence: TGTGCCTGGAGTAGGAGGGGGCTAGGAGCTTTCTTT. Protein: CAWSRRGLGAFF.

CDR3 sequence (DNA): TGTGCCAGCAGCCACCCGCCGAGGACAGATACGCAGTATTTT. Translating gives CASSHPPRTDTQYF. The chain links TRBV21-1 to TRBJ2-3; no check of the table's D call, TRBD2, against the DNA was made. TRBV21-1 is assigned pseudogene status. The CDR3 loop spans 14 amino acids.

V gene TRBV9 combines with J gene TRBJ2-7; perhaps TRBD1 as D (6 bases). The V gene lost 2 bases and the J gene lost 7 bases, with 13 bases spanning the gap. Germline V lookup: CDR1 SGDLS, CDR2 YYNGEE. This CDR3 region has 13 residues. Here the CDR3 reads CASSVLQGGEQYF. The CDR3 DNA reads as TGTGCCAGCAGCGTTCTACAGGGTGGGGAGCAGTACTTC.

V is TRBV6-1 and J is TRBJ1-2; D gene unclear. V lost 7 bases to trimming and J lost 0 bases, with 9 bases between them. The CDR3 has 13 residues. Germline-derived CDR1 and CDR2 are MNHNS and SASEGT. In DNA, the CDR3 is TGTGCCAGCATTTCCACCTCTAACTATGGCTACACCTTC. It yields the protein CASISTSNYGYTF.